Listed below are T cell receptor beta chains from one sample, sequenced in a study of early T cells in non-severe SARS-CoV-2 infection. TCRdb independently ran MiXCR on the 5' RACE reads; one entry per CDR3 protein. The profile shows about 100,000 distinct CDR3 sequences, less than 15% of them singletons. The sequencing sample was made of whole blood. The source is an adult who was a healthcare worker with PCR-confirmed SARS-CoV-2 infection or an uninfected control (not recorded which). Each CDR3 is given with its conserved first and last residue. A D gene is named only where the DNA matches it firmly. Only some rows state a clone size, as once, few, many or a class for expanded clones.

V	D	J	size	DNA	CDR3
TRBV6-1	TRBD1	TRBJ2-1	-	TGTGCCACCCCCCGGGATGATACAGGGGTCAGCTCCTACAATGAGCAGTTCTTC	CATPRDDTGVSSYNEQFF
TRBV5-8	-	TRBJ1-2	-	TGTGCCAGCAGCTCCGGGACTTTCTATGGCTACACCTTC	CASSSGTFYGYTF
TRBV7-8	-	TRBJ2-2	many	TGTGCCATCGGCTTAGGGGCAGGCTACGCCGGGGAGCTGTTTTTT	CAIGLGAGYAGELFF
TRBV7-9	-	TRBJ1-5	many	TGTGCCAGCAGCTTAGGGGGGGCCTCAAATCAGCCCCAGCATTTT	CASSLGGASNQPQHF
TRBV10-3	-	TRBJ1-5	few	TGTGCCATCAGTGTCGGGATTGATCGTCAGCCCCAGCATTTT	CAISVGIDRQPQHF
TRBV29-1	-	TRBJ2-1	few	TGCAGCGCCCTTATAGTCCTACCCGAGTTCTTC	CSALIVLPEFF
TRBV20-1	TRBD1	TRBJ2-7	few	TGCAGTCCGGACAGGGGGTCCTACGAGCAGTACTTC	CSPDRGSYEQYF
TRBV7-8	-	TRBJ1-4	few	TGTGCCAGCAGCTTACGGGAAGGGGCTGAAAAACTGTTTTTT	CASSLREGAEKLFF
TRBV6-2/TRBV6-3	-	TRBJ2-5	few	TGTGCCAGCAGTCTCCCCGTTCCGGCAGGGTTTTCGGAGACCCAGTACTTC	CASSLPVPAGFSETQYF
TRBV27	TRBD1	TRBJ2-3	-	TGTGCCAGCAGTACTACGTGGGACAGAGACACAGATACGCAGTATTTT	CASSTTWDRDTDTQYF
TRBV27	TRBD2	TRBJ2-3	-	TGTGCCAGCAGCACGAGCGGGGCCCCGATAAGCACAGATACGCAGTATTTT	CASSTSGAPISTDTQYF